Included here is one TCR beta chain sequence, with context. Its cognate antigen is unknown. Each CDR3 protein is one row after TCRdb ran MiXCR on the 5' RACE reads. The table shows 250,000 to 300,000 distinct CDR3 sequences, with more than 15% occurring only once. Germline V CDR1 and CDR2: SGHRS, YFSETQ. Deletions cut 1 base from V and 2 bases from J, with 12 bases between. This CDR3 region has 15 residues. The sample is drawn from a study of T-cell memory formation after mild COVID-19. Across the whole study: TCR clusters were largely donor specific.

Study-level results: CD4+ clones that contracted lay mainly in CM and EM; CD8+ ones lay in EMRA. The study found balanced CD4/CD8 in clones contracting day 15 to 85 and a CD4+ lean in later expanders. Pre-infection memory already had some responding clones, implying cross-reactive memory joined.

This receptor was obtained from a man aged 18 to 35 who had mild COVID-19 (a few samples of this study predate the infection). Cell type and time point are not known. The genes are TRBV5-1 and TRBJ1-1; D is perhaps TRBD1 (6 bases). The sequenced sample consisted of PBMCs or a T cell subset sorted from them (not recorded which). The CDR3 DNA follows: TGCGCCAGCAGCTTGATCCAGGGGAGTAACACTGAAGCTTTCTTT. Amino acids: CASSLIQGSNTEAFF.